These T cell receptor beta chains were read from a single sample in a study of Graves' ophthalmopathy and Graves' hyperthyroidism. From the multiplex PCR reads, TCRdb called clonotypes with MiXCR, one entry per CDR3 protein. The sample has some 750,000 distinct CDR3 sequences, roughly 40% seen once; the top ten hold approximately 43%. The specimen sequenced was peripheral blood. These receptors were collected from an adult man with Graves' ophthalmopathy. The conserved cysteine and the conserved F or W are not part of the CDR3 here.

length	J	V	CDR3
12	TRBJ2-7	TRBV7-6	ASSPEVSSYEQY
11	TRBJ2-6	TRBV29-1	SAGGRRSYVLT
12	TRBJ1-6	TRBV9	ASKSDPGFSPLH
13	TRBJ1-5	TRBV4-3	ASSRNRAGDQPQH
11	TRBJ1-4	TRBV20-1	SASRTVNEKLF
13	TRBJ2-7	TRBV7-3	ASSFGQGFPYEQY
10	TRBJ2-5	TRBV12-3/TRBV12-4	ASRGDAETQY
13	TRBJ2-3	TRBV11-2	ASSASSGGGDTQY
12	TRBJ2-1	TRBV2	ASSVQGDRNEQF
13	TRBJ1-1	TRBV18	ASSPRYGQNTEAF
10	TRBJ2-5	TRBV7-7	ASSSPSGTQY
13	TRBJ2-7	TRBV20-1	SARAPGSSGLEQY
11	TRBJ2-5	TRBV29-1	SVGTGRQETQY
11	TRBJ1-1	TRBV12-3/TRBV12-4	ASNGHPNTEAF
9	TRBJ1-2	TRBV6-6	ASSSDRGNT
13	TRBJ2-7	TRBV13	ASGRGGQNPYEQY
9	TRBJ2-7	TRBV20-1	SYDGGREQY
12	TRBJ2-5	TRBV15	ATSRERAGETQY
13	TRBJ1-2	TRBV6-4	ASSMGQGGLYGYT
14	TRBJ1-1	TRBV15	ATSPRSPAEDTEAF
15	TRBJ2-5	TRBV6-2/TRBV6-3	ASSSAPERFDGETQY
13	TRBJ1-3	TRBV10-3	ASNPTGHSGNTIY
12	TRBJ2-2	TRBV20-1	CISLAGAAGELF
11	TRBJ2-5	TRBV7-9	ASSLRRGETQY
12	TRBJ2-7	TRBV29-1	SVLGDREVGEQY
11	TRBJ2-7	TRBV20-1	SARDSGAYEQY
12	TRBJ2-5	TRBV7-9	ASSRPGQQETQY
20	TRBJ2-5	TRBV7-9	ASSLSSTSGGQAFNRPETQY
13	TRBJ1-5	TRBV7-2	ASSAPSRINQPQH
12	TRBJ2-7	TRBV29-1	SVERSGGAYEQY
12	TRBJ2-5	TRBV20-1	SARDGHDSETQY
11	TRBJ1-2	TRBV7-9	ASSSSDGKSYT
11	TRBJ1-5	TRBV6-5	ASSREISGPQH
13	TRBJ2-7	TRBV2	ASSFWSSPTYEQY
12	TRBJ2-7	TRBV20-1	SARRPLTGEEQY
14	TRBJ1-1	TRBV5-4	ASSFLGNERNTEAF
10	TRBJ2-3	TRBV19	ASSLGGHTQY
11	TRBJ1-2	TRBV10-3	AISGVSVYGYT
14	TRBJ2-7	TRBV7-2	ASSQDSDGLSYEQY
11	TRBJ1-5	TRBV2	ASHLASNQPQH
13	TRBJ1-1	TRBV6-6	ASSPGQGMNTEAF
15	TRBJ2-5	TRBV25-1	ASPPSGGAGRRETQY
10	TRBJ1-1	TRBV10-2	ASSHLTAEAF
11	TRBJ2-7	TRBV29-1	SVRQGLGHEQY
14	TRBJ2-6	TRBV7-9	ASSFTGPAGANVLT
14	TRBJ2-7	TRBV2	ASSYLDRDMAYEQY
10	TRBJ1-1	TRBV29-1	SVDLGNTEAF
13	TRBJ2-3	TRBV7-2	ASCLGGTSTDTQY
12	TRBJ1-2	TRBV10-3	ATLRDNANYGYT
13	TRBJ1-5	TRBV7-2	ASSLEFMSNQPQH
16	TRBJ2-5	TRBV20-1	SARGWDSGSSGGETQY